Following are 32 T cell receptor beta chains from one sample sequenced in a study of cytomegalovirus exposure and HLA in healthy donors. Vbeta (60) and Jbeta (13) primers were used in the PCR. TCRdb's table, derived via immunoSEQ multiplex PCR, lists solely in-frame clones and lacks some. The sample data list about 25,000 clones. Sequenced sample: PBMCs. These receptors all stem from a male donor in good health and CMV-seropositive.

The DNA of the CDR3 is TGTGCCAGCCGCCGTGGGCCCCAAGAGACCCAGTACTTC. It yields the protein CASRRGPQETQYF. V is TRBV6-5 and J is TRBJ2-5; no reliable D call. The V gene's germline CDR1 is MNHEY and CDR2 SVGAGI. With 8 bases removed from V and 1 base from J, the gap between germline ends came to 11 bases. CDR3 length: 13 amino acids.

The chain is built from TRBV15 and TRBJ1-1, with 11 bases that match TRBD1. The junction had 10 bases not matched to a gene; V was cut back by 3 bases and J by 1 base. Germline CDR1 is LNHNV and CDR2 is YYDKDF (reference sequence). CDR3 length: 18 amino acids. The CDR3 sequence: CATSSLRDRGSSNTEAFF. The CDR3 DNA sequence: TGTGCCACCAGCAGTCTACGGGACAGGGGGTCATCGAACACTGAAGCTTTCTTT.

The CDR3 protein is CASSLGYDRENIQYF. In DNA, the CDR3 is TGTGCCAGCAGCTTAGGATATGACAGGGAGAACATTCAGTACTTC. The chain couples TRBV7-9 to TRBJ2-4, with TRBD1 identical over 7 bases. The V gene's germline CDR1 is SEHNR and CDR2 FQNEAQ (reference sequence). Trimming at V came to 1 base and at J to 7 bases, leaving 7 bases not matched to a gene. The length of the CDR3 is 15 residues.

The chain recombines TRBV4-2 with TRBJ2-7; a possible D gene is TRBD1 (6 bases). In germline, CDR1 is LGHNA, CDR2 YNFKEQ. CDR3 length equals 15 residues. Trimming removed 0 bases at V and 0 bases at J, with 9 bases between. The CDR3 DNA follows: TGTGCCAGCAGCCAAGAACAGGGAAGCTCCTACGAGCAGTACTTC. Translated: CASSQEQGSSYEQYF.

This chain's CDR3 is CASSPGGPYGYTF. The CDR3 DNA reads as TGTGCCAGCAGCCCGGGAGGGCCCTATGGCTACACCTTC. This chain joins TRBV9 and TRBJ1-2; D gene uncertain. Per the germline V gene, CDR1 is SGDLS and CDR2 is YYNGEE. This CDR3 has 13 residues. V lost 4 bases, J lost 4 bases, and 11 bases lay in between. Together with reference TRBV9 and TRBJ1-2, the CDR3 gives the full variable domain: DSGVTQTPKHLITATGQRVTLRCSPRSGDLSVYWYQQSLDQGLQFLIQYYNGEERAKGNILERFSAQQFPDLHSELNLSSLELGDSALYFCASSPGGPYGYTFGSGTRLTVV.

J is TRBJ2-7 and V is TRBV18, with 10 bases fitting TRBD2. Trimming removed 4 bases from V and 0 bases from J; junction bases left unmatched: 9. Germline-derived CDR1 and CDR2 are KGHSH and LQKENI. There are 17 residues in the CDR3. CDR3 in DNA: TGTGCCAGCTCACTTTACACTAGCGGGGCTAGCTCCTACGAGCAGTACTTC. Protein product: CASSLYTSGASSYEQYF.

The CDR3 reads CASSQAPSGKETQYF. The CDR3 DNA reads TGCGCCAGCAGCCAAGCCCCTAGCGGGAAAGAGACCCAGTACTTC. The rearrangement uses TRBV4-1 and TRBJ2-5, with 9 nucleotides matching TRBD2. Looked up from germline, CDR1 is MGHRA and CDR2 is YSYEKL. This CDR3 region has 15 residues. V lost 1 base to trimming and J lost 3 bases; unmatched junction nucleotides: 3.

The chain recombines TRBV5-1 with TRBJ2-5; maybe TRBD1 (5 bases). The length of the CDR3 is 13 residues. Germline CDR1 is SGHRS and CDR2 is YFSETQ. V was cut by 0 bases and J by 2 bases, with 5 bases left in between. The CDR3 is CASSLEGQETQYF. The CDR3 bases are TGCGCCAGCAGCTTGGAGGGGCAAGAGACCCAGTACTTC.

The genes are TRBV19 and TRBJ1-5, with D possibly TRBD1 on 5 matching bases. Trimming pared 7 bases from V and 0 bases from J, leaving 19 bases between. The CDR3 is 17 amino acids. Germline CDR1 reads LNHDA; CDR2 reads SQIVND (reference sequence). CDR3 sequence: CASKTSQQAYSNQPQHF. The CDR3 DNA reads TGTGCCAGTAAAACGTCCCAACAGGCCTATAGCAATCAGCCCCAGCATTTT.

The rearrangement joins TRBV7-6 to TRBJ1-1; D possibly corresponds to TRBD1 (6 bases). The germline V gene has CDR1 SGHVS and CDR2 FNYEAQ. V was trimmed by 4 bases and J by 1 base, leaving 16 bases between them. This CDR3 spans 16 amino acids. The CDR3 DNA sequence: TGTGCCAGCAGCTCGATACAGGGTAGGGGGAACACTGAAGCTTTCTTT. Translating it yields CASSSIQGRGNTEAFF.

This chain links TRBV5-3 with TRBJ1-1; 10 nucleotides align to TRBD1. TRBV5-3 is sorted into the ORF group, with uncertain function. The CDR3 has 18 residues. V shed 4 bases and J 3 bases; nucleotides not matched to a gene: 15. The CDR3 is CARSMRRDRGVGDTEAFF. CDR3 nucleotide sequence: TGTGCCAGAAGCATGCGGCGGGACAGGGGCGTTGGGGACACTGAAGCTTTCTTT.

V and J are TRBV30 and TRBJ1-5, with D hard to call. V was trimmed by 4 bases and J by 2 bases, leaving 9 bases between them. The CDR3 extends over 13 amino acids. CDR1 is GTSNPN, CDR2 SVGIG, per germline (reference sequence). CDR3 in amino acids: CAWNADGNQPQHF. The CDR3, as DNA: TGTGCCTGGAACGCGGATGGCAATCAGCCCCAGCATTTT. The full variable domain, with the rest looked up from reference TRBV30 and TRBJ1-5, is SQTIHQWPATLVQPVGSPLSLECTVEGTSNPNLYWYRQAAGRGLQLLFYSVGIGQISSEVPQNLSASRPQDRQFILSSKKLLLSDSGFYLCAWNADGNQPQHFGDGTRLSIL.

The chain uses TRBV28 and TRBJ1-1; 7 nucleotides agree with TRBD1. This CDR3 has 15 amino acids. With V trimmed by 2 bases and J by 6 bases, 9 bases remained unmatched. CDR1 and CDR2 (germline): MDHEN, SYDVKM. The chain's CDR3 is CASSLPRQGGAEAFF. The CDR3 nucleotides are TGTGCCAGCAGTTTACCCAGACAGGGCGGGGCTGAAGCTTTCTTT.

The V and J genes are TRBV18 and TRBJ2-6; 7 positions match TRBD1. CDR1 is KGHSH and CDR2 is LQKENI in the germline V gene. With 2 bases clipped from V and 2 bases from J, the junction kept 15 bases outside the gene matches. The CDR3 contains 20 residues. CDR3 residues: CASSPSSTGIKQAGANVLTF. The DNA for the CDR3 is TGTGCCAGCTCACCATCCTCGACAGGGATTAAACAAGCTGGGGCCAACGTCCTGACTTTC.

The chain employs TRBV30 and TRBJ2-7; possibly TRBD2 for D (6 bases). Trimming left V 3 bases short and J 5 bases short, with 11 bases between. CDR1 is GTSNPN, CDR2 SVGIG, per germline (reference sequence). This CDR3 is built from 12 residues. CDR3 protein: CAWSGGGNEQYF. In DNA form, the CDR3 reads TGTGCCTGGAGCGGGGGAGGCAACGAGCAGTACTTC.

J is TRBJ2-7 and V is TRBV5-1; TRBD1 aligns across 8 bases. V was pared by 4 bases and J by 4 bases, with 13 bases of the junction left unmatched. The length of the CDR3 is 16 residues. Germline CDR1 SGHRS, CDR2 YFSETQ. In DNA form, the CDR3 reads TGCGCCAGCAGCATAAAGACAGGGGAGGTGAGGTACGAGCAGTACTTC. This encodes CASSIKTGEVRYEQYF.

J is TRBJ1-2 and V is TRBV30, with 9 bases that match TRBD1. The CDR3 is 13 residues long. Trimming took 8 bases from V and 3 from J; bases not matched to a gene: 7. Germline V gene sequence: CDR1 GTSNPN, CDR2 SVGIG (reference sequence). CDR3: CAQRTGDDYGYTF. The CDR3 bases are TGTGCCCAAAGGACAGGGGACGACTATGGCTACACCTTC.

The V and J genes are TRBV6-6 and TRBJ2-2, with D possibly TRBD1 on 5 matching bases. The CDR3 contains 14 residues. The V end lost 6 bases, the J end lost 1 base, and 9 bases lay between the germline ends. Germline V CDR1 and CDR2: MNHNY, SVGAGI (reference sequence). In nucleotides, the CDR3 is TGTGCCAGCAGACCCGGACAGAACACCGGGGAGCTGTTTTTT. Translating it yields CASRPGQNTGELFF.

J is TRBJ2-3 and V is TRBV29-1, with TRBD1 matching 9 bases. The CDR3 consists of 14 residues. Germline lookup yields CDR1 SQVTM and CDR2 ANQGSEA. The V gene end was trimmed by 3 bases and the J gene end by 3 bases; junction bases not matched to a gene: 4. The CDR3 here is CSVESGQGTDTQYF. DNA of the CDR3: TGCAGCGTTGAGTCGGGACAGGGTACAGATACGCAGTATTTT.

The chain joins TRBV5-1 to TRBJ1-1; D possibly corresponds to TRBD1 (6 bases). The CDR3 extends over 16 amino acids. V shed 2 bases and J shed 3 bases, with 17 bases lying between them. Germline lookup yields CDR1 SGHRS and CDR2 YFSETQ. The CDR3 loop is CASSFRSGTGYTEAFF. Written as DNA, the CDR3 is TGCGCCAGCAGCTTCCGCAGCGGAACAGGGTACACTGAAGCTTTCTTT.

This chain uses TRBV10-3 with TRBJ2-7, with D possibly matching TRBD1 (6 bases). CDR1 is ENHRY, CDR2 SYGVKD, per germline. The CDR3 runs 15 residues. Trimming stripped 3 bases from V and 7 bases from J, with 19 bases between. The CDR3 sequence: CAISETGSGSWEQYF. In DNA form, the CDR3 reads TGTGCCATCAGTGAAACAGGGTCGGGATCTTGGGAGCAGTACTTC.

The V gene is TRBV30, the J gene TRBJ1-5; no clear D. V gave up 1 base and J gave up 3 bases, with 7 bases separating them. This CDR3 contains 13 residues. Germline V lookup: CDR1 GTSNPN, CDR2 SVGIG (reference sequence). Here the CDR3 reads CAWSAYTNQPQHF. The DNA for the CDR3 is TGTGCCTGGAGTGCTTACACCAATCAGCCCCAGCATTTT.

This chain uses TRBV14 with TRBJ1-1; possibly TRBD1 for D (5 bases). Germline V lookup: CDR1 SGHDN, CDR2 FVKESK. The length of the CDR3 is 15 residues. The ends were cut back, 1 base at V and 1 base at J, with 10 bases in the middle. As DNA, the CDR3 is TGTGCCAGCAGCCAAGTCCGGGGGTGGAACACTGAAGCTTTCTTT. It yields the protein CASSQVRGWNTEAFF.

The chain carries TRBV6-5 and TRBJ2-3; tentatively, D is TRBD2 (5 bases). The CDR3 is made up of 15 amino acids. The V end lost 6 bases, the J end lost 2 bases, and 15 bases lay between the germline ends. Per germline, CDR1 MNHEY and CDR2 SVGAGI. Here the CDR3 DNA reads TGTGCCAGCAGAACTAGAATATATAACACAGATACGCAGTATTTT. As protein: CASRTRIYNTDTQYF.

The rearrangement joins TRBV7-9 to TRBJ1-2; D unclear. There are 13 residues in the CDR3. V gave up 5 bases and J gave up 2 bases, with 9 bases separating them. Germline V gives CDR1 SEHNR, CDR2 FQNEAQ (reference sequence). For the CDR3, the DNA is TGTGCCAGCAGCCGCCAGATAAACTATGGCTACACCTTC. Amino acids: CASSRQINYGYTF.

The chain recombines TRBV27 with TRBJ1-5, with 7 positions matching TRBD1. The CDR3 extends over 14 amino acids. The V gene end was trimmed by 5 bases and the J gene end by 11 bases; junction bases not matched to a gene: 12. The V gene's germline CDR1 is MNHEY and CDR2 SMNVEV (reference sequence). The CDR3 spells CASSAGSGGSTQHF. Written as DNA, the CDR3 is TGTGCCAGCAGTGCCGGGTCAGGGGGTTCGACCCAGCATTTT.

V gene TRBV5-1 combines with J gene TRBJ1-1; 11 bases are shared with TRBD1. CDR1 is SGHRS, CDR2 YFSETQ, per germline. The CDR3 covers 15 residues. The V gene end was trimmed by 3 bases and the J gene end by 1 base; junction bases not matched to a gene: 2. This CDR3 is CASSSDRGRNTEAFF. The CDR3 nucleotides read TGCGCCAGCAGCTCGGACAGGGGGCGGAACACTGAAGCTTTCTTT.

CDR3: CASSSTGLDEQYF. The CDR3 coding sequence is TGTGCCAGTAGTAGTACCGGTCTCGATGAGCAGTACTTC. V gene TRBV19 combines with J gene TRBJ2-7; D remains ambiguous. Trimming stripped 4 bases from V and 7 bases from J, with 14 bases between. The CDR3 runs to 13 residues. CDR1 and CDR2 from the germline V gene are LNHDA and SQIVND (reference sequence). Looking up the rest from reference TRBV19 and TRBJ2-7 gives the full variable domain: DGGITQSPKYLFRKEGQNVTLSCEQNLNHDAMYWYRQDPGQGLRLIYYSQIVNDFQKGDIAEGYSVSREKKESFPLTVTSAQKNPTAFYLCASSSTGLDEQYFGPGTRLTVT.

The rearrangement uses TRBV28 and TRBJ2-2; 8 bases align to TRBD1. Looked up from germline, CDR1 is MDHEN and CDR2 is SYDVKM. J was trimmed by 2 bases and V by 5 bases; bases with no gene match: 4. The CDR3 length is 15 residues. The CDR3 loop reads CASSGTGLNTGELFF. The CDR3 region has the DNA TGTGCCAGCAGTGGGACAGGACTAAACACCGGGGAGCTGTTTTTT. The whole variable domain, filled in from reference TRBV28 and TRBJ2-2, reads DVKVTQSSRYLVKRTGEKVFLECVQDMDHENMFWYRQDPGLGLRLIYFSYDVKMKEKGDIPEGYSVSREKKERFSLILESASTNQTSMYLCASSGTGLNTGELFFGEGSRLTVL.

The chain has TRBV6-5 and TRBJ1-4; no reliable D call. V lost 6 bases and J lost 5, with 7 bases in between. The CDR3 is made up of 12 amino acids. Germline V gives CDR1 MNHEY, CDR2 SVGAGI. The CDR3 here is CASSPRNEKLFF. For the CDR3, the DNA is TGTGCCAGCAGCCCACGGAATGAAAAACTGTTTTTT.

The rearrangement links TRBV18 to TRBJ1-1; 9 bases match TRBD1. The trim removed 6 bases at V and 6 bases at J, leaving 8 bases unmatched. The germline V gene has CDR1 KGHSH and CDR2 LQKENI. The CDR3 sequence is 14 residues long. The CDR3 nucleotides are TGTGCCAGCTCGCCTCCGGGACAGGGCGCTGAAGCTTTCTTT. Its translation is CASSPPGQGAEAFF.

The genes are TRBV9 and TRBJ2-7; D is perhaps TRBD1 (6 bases). This CDR3 is built from 16 residues. With 1 base removed from V and 2 bases from J, the gap between germline ends came to 16 bases. From germline, CDR1 is SGDLS and CDR2 YYNGEE. As DNA, the CDR3 is TGTGCCAGCAGCGTATTTCCCTCGGACAGAACCTACGAGCAGTACTTC. Its protein is CASSVFPSDRTYEQYF.